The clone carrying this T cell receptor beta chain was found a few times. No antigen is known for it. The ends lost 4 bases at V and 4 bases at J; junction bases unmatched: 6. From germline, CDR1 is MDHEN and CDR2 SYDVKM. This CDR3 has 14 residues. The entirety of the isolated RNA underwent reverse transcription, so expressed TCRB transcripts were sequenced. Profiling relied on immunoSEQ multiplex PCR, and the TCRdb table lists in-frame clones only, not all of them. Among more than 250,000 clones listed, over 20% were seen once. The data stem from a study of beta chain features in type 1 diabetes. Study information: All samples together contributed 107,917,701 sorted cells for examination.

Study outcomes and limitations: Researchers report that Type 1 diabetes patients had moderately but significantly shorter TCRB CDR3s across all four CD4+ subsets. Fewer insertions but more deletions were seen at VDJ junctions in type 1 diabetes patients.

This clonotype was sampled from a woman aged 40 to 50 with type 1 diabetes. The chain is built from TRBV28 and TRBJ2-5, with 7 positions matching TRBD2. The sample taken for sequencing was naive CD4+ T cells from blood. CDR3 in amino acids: CASSSGGGRETQYF. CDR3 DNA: TGTGCCAGCAGTTCGGGAGGTGGGAGAGAGACCCAGTACTTC.